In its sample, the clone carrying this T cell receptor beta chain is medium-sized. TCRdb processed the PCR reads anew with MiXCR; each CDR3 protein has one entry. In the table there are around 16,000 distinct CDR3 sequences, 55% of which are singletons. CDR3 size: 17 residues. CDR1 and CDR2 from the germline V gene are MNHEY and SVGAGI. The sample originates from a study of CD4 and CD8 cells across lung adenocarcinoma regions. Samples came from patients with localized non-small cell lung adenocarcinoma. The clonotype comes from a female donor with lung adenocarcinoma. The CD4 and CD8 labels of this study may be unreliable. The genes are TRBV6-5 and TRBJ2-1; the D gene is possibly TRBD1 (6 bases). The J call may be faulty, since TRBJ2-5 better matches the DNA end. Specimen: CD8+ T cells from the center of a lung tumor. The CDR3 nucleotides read TGTGCCAGCAGTTACACCCCACAGGGCCTGGGGGTCGAGACCCAGTACTTC. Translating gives CASSYTPQGLGVETQYF.